This T cell receptor beta chain was captured by sequencing in a study of radiotherapy plus CTLA-4 blockade in lung cancer. The table came from immunoSEQ multiplex PCR; TCRdb's copy has only in-frame clones and leaves some out. The data contain 12,000 to 15,000 clones, roughly two thirds of them singletons. Germline trimming cut 0 bases from V and 8 bases from J; bases unmatched to any gene: 7. Germline CDR1 SGHRS, CDR2 YFSETQ. This CDR3 has 15 amino acids. The rearrangement joins TRBV5-1 to TRBJ1-4; TRBD1 aligns across 7 bases. The source is a human donor with non-small cell lung cancer whose response to radiotherapy plus ipilimumab could not be evaluated. The source was peripheral blood, collected from a patient treated with radiotherapy plus ipilimumab. The CDR3 coding sequence is TGCGCCAGCAGCTTGGGAACAGGGGACCACGAAAAACTGTTTTTT. Translated: CASSLGTGDHEKLFF.